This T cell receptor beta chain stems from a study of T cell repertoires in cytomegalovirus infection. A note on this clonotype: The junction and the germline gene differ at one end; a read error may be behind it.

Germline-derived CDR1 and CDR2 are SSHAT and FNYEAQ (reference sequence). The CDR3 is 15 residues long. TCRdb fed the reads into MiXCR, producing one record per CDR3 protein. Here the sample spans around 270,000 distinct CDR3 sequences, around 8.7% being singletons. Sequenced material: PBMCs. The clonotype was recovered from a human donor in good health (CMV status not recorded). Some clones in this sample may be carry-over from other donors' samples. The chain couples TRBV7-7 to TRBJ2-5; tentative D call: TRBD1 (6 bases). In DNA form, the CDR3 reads TGTGCTAGCAGCCCGACGTGGGGGCTACAAGAGACCCAGTACTTC. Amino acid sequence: CASSPTWGLQETQYF. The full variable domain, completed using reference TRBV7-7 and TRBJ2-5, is GAGVSQSPRYKVTKRGQDVTLRCDPISSHATLYWYQQALGQGPEFLTYFNYEAQPDKSGLPSDRFSAERPEGSISTLTIQRTEQRDSAMYRCASSPTWGLQETQYFGPGTRLLVL.